A single T cell receptor beta chain is shown here with its context. The data were taken from a study of shared clonotypes between healthy human individuals. The length of the CDR3 is 14 residues. Germline V gene sequence: CDR1 MNHEY, CDR2 SMNVEV (reference sequence). The V end lost 7 bases, the J end lost 2 bases, and 13 bases lay between the germline ends. Produced via immunoSEQ multiplex PCR; TCRdb's table is partial and in-frame only. The table has more than 400,000 clones, approximately 94% seen once. The chain has TRBV27 and TRBJ2-3, with TRBD2 as a possible D gene (6 bases). Specimen: naive CD4+ T cells sorted from blood. The subset is: CD45RA+ positively selected. The clonotype was recovered from a woman in her 30s in good health. The CDR3 spells CASNPGAPTDTQYF. DNA of the CDR3: TGTGCCAGCAACCCGGGAGCACCCACAGATACGCAGTATTTT.